A single T cell receptor (beta chain) is shown here with its context. Its antigen remains unknown. In the same sample, other DNA sequences code for this CDR3. The method was immunoSEQ multiplex PCR; TCRdb's version includes in-frame clones alone and lacks a portion of them. The data contain some 40,000 clones, roughly 84% of them singletons. The CDR3 consists of 17 residues. V lost 4 bases, J lost 7 bases, and 23 bases lay in between. Germline V gives CDR1 SEHNR, CDR2 FQNEAQ (reference sequence). These data come from a study of OX40 agonist ivuxolimab in advanced cancers. Study conclusions and caveats: In the 0.1 to 3.0 mg/kg range, CD4+ and CD8+ blood T cells had expanded clonally by week 6.

Here the sequenced sample was CD4+ or CD8+ T cells sorted from blood, taken in a trial of the OX40 agonist ivuxolimab. This clonotype was obtained from an adult with an advanced solid tumor such as melanoma, head and neck, liver or kidney cancer. The chain joins TRBV7-9 to TRBJ2-1; a possible D gene is TRBD1 (6 bases). In nucleotides, the CDR3 is TGTGCCAGCAGCTCCCCCAATACGGGACATTTATATAATGAGCAGTTCTTC. It encodes CASSSPNTGHLYNEQFF. Drawing the rest from reference TRBV7-9 and TRBJ2-1, the complete variable domain is DTGVSQNPRHKITKRGQNVTFRCDPISEHNRLYWYRQTLGQGPEFLTYFQNEAQLEKSRLLSDRFSAERPKGSFSTLEIQRTEQGDSAMYLCASSSPNTGHLYNEQFFGPGTRLTVL.